This T cell receptor beta chain derives from a study of blood T cells in healthy people across ages. The study, taken as a whole, reports: Per-million-T-cell TCR beta diversity fell roughly linearly with age.

The V segment lost 4 bases and the J segment 10 bases; nucleotides outside the gene matches: 10. Germline CDR1 reads DFQATT; CDR2 reads SNEGSKA (reference sequence). The CDR3 covers 13 residues. Through a sample-barcoded 5' primer and a J-beta primer mix, a second PCR was run for roughly 7 to 11 cycles. Every cDNA molecule bore a tag from a template-switch adaptor containing 12 random nucleotides. TCRdb reanalysed the 5' RACE reads using MiXCR and keeps one entry per CDR3 protein. Of roughly 730,000 distinct CDR3 sequences listed, 45% to 70% are singletons. This clonotype was found once. The antigen is not known.

The chain uses TRBV20-1 and TRBJ2-7; 10 bases are shared with TRBD2. The receptor's source is a man aged 35-49 years in good health. Sequences were obtained from blood. The DNA for the CDR3 is TGCAGTGCTATAGCGGGGGGTGAGGAGGCCCAGTACTTC. Encoded protein: CSAIAGGEEAQYF.